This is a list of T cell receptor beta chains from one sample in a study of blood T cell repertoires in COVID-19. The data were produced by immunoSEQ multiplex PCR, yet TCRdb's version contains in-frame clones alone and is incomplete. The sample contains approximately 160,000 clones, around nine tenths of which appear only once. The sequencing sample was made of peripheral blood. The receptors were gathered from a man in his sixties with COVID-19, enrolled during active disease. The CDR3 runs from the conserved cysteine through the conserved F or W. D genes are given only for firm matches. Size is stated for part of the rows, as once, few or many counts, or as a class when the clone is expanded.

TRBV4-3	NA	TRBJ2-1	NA	CASSQGRFSYNEQFF	TGCGCCAGCAGCCAAGGTAGATTCTCCTACAATGAGCAGTTCTTC
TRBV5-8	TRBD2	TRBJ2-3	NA	CASSLGAGFGTDTQYF	TGTGCCAGCAGCTTGGGAGCGGGATTTGGCACAGATACGCAGTATTTT
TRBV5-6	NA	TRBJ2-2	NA	CASSPLVTGTGELFF	TGTGCCAGCAGCCCGCTCGTAACAGGGACCGGGGAGCTGTTTTTT
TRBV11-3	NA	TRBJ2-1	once	CASSRIKTGEQFF	TGTGCCAGCAGCCGTATTAAGACAGGAGAGCAGTTCTTC
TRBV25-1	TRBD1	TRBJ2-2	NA	CASSEMGTGNTGELFF	TGTGCCAGCAGTGAAATGGGGACAGGGAACACCGGGGAGCTGTTTTTT
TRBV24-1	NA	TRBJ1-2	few	CATADRRNYGYTF	TGTGCCACCGCGGACAGACGCAACTATGGCTACACCTTC
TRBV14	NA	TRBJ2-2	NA	CASSRTTGNTGELFF	TGTGCCAGCAGCCGAACTACAGGGAACACCGGGGAGCTGTTTTTT
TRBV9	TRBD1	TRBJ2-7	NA	CASSVDGQGAYEQYF	TGTGCCAGCAGCGTAGATGGACAGGGCGCCTACGAGCAGTACTTC
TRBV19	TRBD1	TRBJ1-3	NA	CASSIGDRAQGNTIYF	TGTGCCAGTAGTATCGGGGACAGGGCGCAAGGAAACACCATATATTTT
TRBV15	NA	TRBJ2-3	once	CATSRDDGGGYTDTQYF	TGTGCCACCAGCAGAGATGATGGGGGAGGCTACACAGATACGCAGTATTTT
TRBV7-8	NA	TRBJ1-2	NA	CASSSTVNYGYTF	TGTGCCAGCAGCTCGACAGTTAACTATGGCTACACCTTC
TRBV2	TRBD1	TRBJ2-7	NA	CASGAQGATVEQYF	TGTGCCAGCGGGGCTCAGGGGGCCACTGTCGAGCAGTACTTC
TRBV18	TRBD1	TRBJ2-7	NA	CASSPDRGHEQYF	TGTGCCAGCTCGCCGGACAGGGGCCACGAGCAGTACTTC
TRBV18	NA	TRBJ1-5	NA	CASSPPGQGHQPQHF	TGTGCCAGCTCACCACCGGGACAAGGGCATCAGCCCCAGCATTTT
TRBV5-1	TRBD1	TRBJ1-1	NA	CASSPDGTGGLNTEAFF	TGCGCCAGCAGCCCGGACGGGACAGGGGGCTTAAACACTGAAGCTTTCTTT
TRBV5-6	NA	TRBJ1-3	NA	CASSLALDSGNTIYF	TGTGCCAGCAGCTTGGCCTTAGACTCTGGAAACACCATATATTTT
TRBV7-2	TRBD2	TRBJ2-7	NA	CASSASGSFHEQYF	TGTGCCAGCAGCGCAAGCGGGAGTTTCCACGAGCAGTACTTC
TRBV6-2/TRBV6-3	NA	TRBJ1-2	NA	CASSYPTGSLYGYTF	TGTGCCAGCAGCTATCCAACAGGGTCCCTCTATGGCTACACCTTC
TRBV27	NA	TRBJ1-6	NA	CASSLALQRVGSSYNSPLHF	TGTGCCAGCAGTTTAGCCCTTCAGCGCGTAGGGAGCTCCTATAATTCACCCCTCCACTTT
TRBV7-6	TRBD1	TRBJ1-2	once	CASSPKAAGTDNYGYTF	TGTGCCAGCAGCCCCAAAGCCGCCGGGACAGACAACTATGGCTACACCTTC
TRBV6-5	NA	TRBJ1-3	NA	CASQGHLSSGNTIYF	TGTGCCAGCCAGGGGCACTTGAGCTCTGGAAACACCATATATTTT
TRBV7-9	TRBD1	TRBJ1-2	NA	CASSPGPQGVANYGYTF	TGTGCCAGCAGCCCGGGGCCTCAGGGGGTAGCTAACTATGGCTACACCTTC
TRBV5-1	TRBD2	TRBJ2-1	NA	CASSLGLANNEQFF	TGCGCCAGCAGCTTGGGACTAGCGAACAATGAGCAGTTCTTC
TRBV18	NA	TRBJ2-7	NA	CASSRETTYEQYF	TGTGCCAGCTCACGCGAGACAACCTACGAGCAGTACTTC
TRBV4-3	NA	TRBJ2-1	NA	CASSQAGSSNNEQFF	TGCGCCAGCAGCCAAGCCGGGAGTTCGAACAATGAGCAGTTCTTC
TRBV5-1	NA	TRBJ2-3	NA	CASSLTTSTDTQYF	TGCGCCAGCAGCTTAACGACTAGCACAGATACGCAGTATTTT
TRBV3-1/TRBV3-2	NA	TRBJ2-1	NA	CASSQVVGEQFF	TGTGCCAGCAGCCAAGTAGTTGGTGAGCAGTTCTTC
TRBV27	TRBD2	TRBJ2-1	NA	CASSLPSPGLANVYNEQFF	TGTGCCAGCAGTTTACCTTCCCCGGGACTAGCGAATGTATACAATGAGCAGTTCTTC
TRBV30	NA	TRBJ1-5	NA	CAWTNAGGFYQPQHF	TGTGCCTGGACAAATGCGGGGGGCTTTTATCAGCCCCAGCATTTT
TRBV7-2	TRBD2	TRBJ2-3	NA	CASSDGLAGGRNTQYF	TGTGCCAGCAGCGACGGGCTAGCGGGGGGGCGCAATACGCAGTATTTT
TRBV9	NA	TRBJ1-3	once	CASSSRKGPGNTIYF	TGTGCCAGCAGCTCCCGAAAGGGGCCTGGAAACACCATATATTTT
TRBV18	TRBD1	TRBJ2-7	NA	CASSRRDSSYEQYF	TGTGCCAGCTCTCGCCGGGACAGCTCCTACGAGCAGTACTTC
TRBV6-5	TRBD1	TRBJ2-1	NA	CASSPDRGRLDEQFF	TGTGCCAGCAGCCCCGACAGGGGGCGCCTTGATGAGCAGTTCTTC
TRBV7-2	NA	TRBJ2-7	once	CASSLMSGNSEQYF	TGTGCCAGCAGCTTAATGTCGGGAAACAGCGAGCAGTACTTC
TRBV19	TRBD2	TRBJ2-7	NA	CASSAASGSIYEQYF	TGTGCCAGTAGTGCTGCTAGCGGATCAATCTACGAGCAGTACTTC
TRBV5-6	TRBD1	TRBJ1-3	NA	CATRGTGAGNTIYF	TGTGCCACCCGGGGAACAGGGGCTGGAAACACCATATATTTT
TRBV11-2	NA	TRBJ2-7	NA	CASSLDRRGPSYEQYF	TGTGCCAGCAGCTTAGATCGGCGGGGGCCCTCCTACGAGCAGTACTTC
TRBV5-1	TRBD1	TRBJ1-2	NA	CASSSAGQGWYGYTF	TGCGCCAGCAGCTCGGCAGGACAGGGGTGGTATGGCTACACCTTC
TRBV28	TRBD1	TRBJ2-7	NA	CASGTGTGSAEQYF	TGTGCCAGCGGGACCGGGACAGGGTCGGCCGAGCAGTACTTC
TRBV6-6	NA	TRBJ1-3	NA	CASSYSLGGRGNTIYF	TGTGCCAGCAGTTACTCATTAGGGGGTCGTGGAAACACCATATATTTT
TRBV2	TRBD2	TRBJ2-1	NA	CASSVSAGGLDEQFF	TGTGCCAGCAGTGTCTCAGCGGGGGGGTTGGATGAGCAGTTCTTC
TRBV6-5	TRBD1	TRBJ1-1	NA	CASSYGGTAGNTEAFF	TGTGCCAGCAGTTATGGAGGGACAGCCGGTAACACTGAAGCTTTCTTT
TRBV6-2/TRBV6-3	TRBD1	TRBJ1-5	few	CASSYGGQINQPQHF	TGTGCCAGCAGTTACGGGGGACAGATCAATCAGCCCCAGCATTTT
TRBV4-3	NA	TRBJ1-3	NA	CASSSRDISGNTIYF	TGCGCCAGCAGCTCCCGGGACATCTCTGGAAACACCATATATTTT
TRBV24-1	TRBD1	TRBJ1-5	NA	CATSDPGQGGQPQHF	TGTGCCACCAGTGACCCGGGACAGGGTGGGCAGCCCCAGCATTTT
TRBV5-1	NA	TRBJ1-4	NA	CASSLVPATNEKLFF	TGCGCCAGCAGCTTGGTCCCTGCAACTAATGAAAAACTGTTTTTT
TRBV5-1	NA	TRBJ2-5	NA	CASSLGGSQETQYF	TGCGCCAGCAGCTTGGGGGGCTCCCAAGAGACCCAGTACTTC
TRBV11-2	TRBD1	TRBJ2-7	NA	CASSRADRGDYEQYF	TGTGCCAGCAGCCGTGCCGACAGGGGGGACTACGAGCAGTACTTC
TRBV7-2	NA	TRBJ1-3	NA	CASSPETGAGNTIYF	TGTGCCAGCAGCCCAGAGACAGGAGCTGGAAACACCATATATTTT
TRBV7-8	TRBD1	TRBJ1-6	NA	CASSLGDRGYSPLHF	TGTGCCAGCAGCTTAGGGGACAGGGGGTATTCACCCCTCCACTTT
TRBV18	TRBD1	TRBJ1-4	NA	CASSPTVGTGPEKLFF	TGTGCCAGCTCACCAACAGTAGGGACAGGGCCTGAAAAACTGTTTTTT
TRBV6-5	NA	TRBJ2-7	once	CASTGLLRDEQYF	TGTGCCAGCACGGGACTCCTCCGGGACGAGCAGTACTTC
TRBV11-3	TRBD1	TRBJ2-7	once	CASSERGQGSYEQYF	TGTGCCAGCAGCGAGAGGGGGCAAGGATCCTACGAGCAGTACTTC
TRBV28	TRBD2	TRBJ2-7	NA	CASSFGGGPYEQYF	TGTGCCAGCAGTTTCGGGGGGGGCCCCTACGAGCAGTACTTC
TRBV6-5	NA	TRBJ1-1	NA	CASRASGYDEAFF	TGTGCCAGCAGAGCATCAGGGTATGACGAAGCTTTCTTT
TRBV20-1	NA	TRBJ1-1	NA	CSASLVGQGRTEAFF	TGCAGTGCTAGTTTAGTTGGTCAGGGAAGGACTGAAGCTTTCTTT
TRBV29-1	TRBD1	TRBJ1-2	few	CSVEVERNRGTFF	TGCAGCGTTGAAGTCGAGAGAAACAGGGGGACCTTCTTC